The rows below give T cell receptor beta chains drawn from one sample of a study of T cell responses to AZD1222 COVID-19 vaccine. Data came from immunoSEQ multiplex PCR; TCRdb stores just in-frame clones and leaves some out. The table includes around 150,000 clones, roughly 90% detected once. The sample consisted of peripheral blood, taken 28 days after the second AZD1222 dose. The receptors were gathered from an adult who received the AZD1222 COVID-19 vaccine. Both conserved end residues are part of each CDR3. The D gene is left open where the match is weak. Some rows have no size entry. The others give once, few or many, or a class for an expanded clone.

v_gene	j_gene	len	d_gene	abundance	CDR3nt	CDR3aa
TRBV27	TRBJ2-7	14	.	.	TGTGCCAGCAGTTTTCGTATCTCCCCCTACGAGCAGTACTTC	CASSFRISPYEQYF
TRBV6-2/TRBV6-3	TRBJ2-3	14	.	.	TGTGCCAGCAGTTACGGGGATAGCAATCAGCCCCAGTATTTT	CASSYGDSNQPQYF
TRBV30	TRBJ1-2	13	.	.	TGTGCCTGGAGTATGTTGGAGGGGGATGGCTACACCTTC	CAWSMLEGDGYTF
TRBV6-5	TRBJ2-1	14	TRBD2	.	TGTGCCAGCGAGGCAGCGGGAGGTGTAGATGAGCAGTTCTTC	CASEAAGGVDEQFF
TRBV7-3	TRBJ2-3	16	TRBD2	.	TGTGCCAGCAGCTTAACCCCTAGCGGAAACACAGATACGCAGTATTTT	CASSLTPSGNTDTQYF
TRBV9	TRBJ2-7	13	.	.	TGTGCCAGCAGCCCCTATTCTGACTACGAGCAGTACTTC	CASSPYSDYEQYF
TRBV6-5	TRBJ2-7	15	TRBD2	once	TGTGCCAGCAGCACCCTAGGCAGGACTAGCTTGAAGCAGTACTTC	CASSTLGRTSLKQYF
TRBV5-1	TRBJ2-2	17	TRBD1	.	TGCGCCAGCAGAGTCAGACCGGGACAGGGACACACCGGGGAGCTGTTTTTT	CASRVRPGQGHTGELFF
TRBV7-9	TRBJ2-3	14	.	.	TGTGCCAGCAGCATGGGACGGCGCACAGATACGCAGTATTTT	CASSMGRRTDTQYF
TRBV7-8	TRBJ2-1	17	TRBD2	.	TGTGCCAGCAGCTTAGTCACTAGCGAAAGCTCCTACAATGAGCAGTTCTTC	CASSLVTSESSYNEQFF
TRBV19	TRBJ1-1	18	.	.	TGTGCCAGTAGTATCTCGGTGTCTCCGGGGCAGGAGAACACTGAAGCTTTCTTT	CASSISVSPGQENTEAFF
TRBV10-2	TRBJ1-1	15	.	.	TGCGCCAGCAGTGAGTCCGTAGGGGCGGACACTGAAGCTTTCTTT	CASSESVGADTEAFF
TRBV11-2	TRBJ1-5	14	.	.	TGTGCCAGCAGCTTGGGAGGGACTAATCAGCCCCAGCATTTT	CASSLGGTNQPQHF
TRBV28	TRBJ2-1	13	.	.	TGTGCCAGCACCAGGACTACCAACAATGAGCAGTTCTTC	CASTRTTNNEQFF
TRBV5-1	TRBJ2-3	15	TRBD2	.	TGCGCCAGCAGCCCCCTAGCGGGAGGCTCCGATACGCAGTATTTT	CASSPLAGGSDTQYF
TRBV5-4	TRBJ2-2	16	TRBD1	.	TGTGCCAGCAGGACAGGGGGCGCACAGGGAACCGGGGAGCTGTTTTTT	CASRTGGAQGTGELFF
TRBV5-6	TRBJ2-7	15	.	.	TGTGCCAGCAGCTTTTCTTCAGTACGGGGGCTTGAGCAGTACTTC	CASSFSSVRGLEQYF
TRBV6-6	TRBJ1-4	13	.	.	TGTGCCAGCAGTTACTCGACAAATGAAAAACTGTTTTTT	CASSYSTNEKLFF
TRBV24-1	TRBJ2-3	12	.	.	TGTGCCACCAGGGGGGACACAGATACGCAGTATTTT	CATRGDTDTQYF
TRBV21-1	TRBJ2-7	17	.	.	TGTGCCAGCAGGGCCAACGATCCGGACGGGGGCTCCTACGAGCAGTACTTC	CASRANDPDGGSYEQYF
TRBV9	TRBJ1-6	13	.	.	TGTGCCAGCAGCGTGGGGGTTTGGGCACCCCTCCACTTT	CASSVGVWAPLHF
TRBV7-2	TRBJ2-7	15	TRBD1	.	TGTGCCAGCAGCCCCGCGGACAGGGTCGCCTACGAGCAGTACTTC	CASSPADRVAYEQYF
TRBV20-1	TRBJ2-7	14	.	.	TGCAGTGCTAGTGCCGGTGAGGGGTCGGGTGAGCAGTACTTC	CSASAGEGSGEQYF
TRBV9	TRBJ2-1	16	TRBD2	few	TGTGCCAGCAGCTCGCGACTAGCGGGAGACCACAATGAGCAGTTCTTC	CASSSRLAGDHNEQFF
TRBV28	TRBJ1-1	15	.	.	TGTGCCAGCAGTTTGGACGGACATGTGAACACTGAAGCTTTCTTT	CASSLDGHVNTEAFF
TRBV6-4	TRBJ2-3	15	TRBD2	.	TGTGCCAGCAGTGAAGGAGCGGGGGGCACAGATACGCAGTATTTT	CASSEGAGGTDTQYF